The T cell receptor (beta chain) under discussion was sequenced for a study of shared clonotypes between healthy human individuals. CDR3 size: 16 residues. Germline values: CDR1 GTSNPN, CDR2 SVGIG (reference sequence). Splitting of CD4+ cells produced CD45RA+ naive and CD45RA-negative memory subsets. Study-wide results and limits: Relative to clonotypes present in all four donors, those not shared had lower generation probabilities.

Concerning this clone itself: Its antigen is still unknown. One end of the junction is discordant with germline, which a read error may explain.

The method was immunoSEQ multiplex PCR; TCRdb's version includes in-frame clones alone and lacks a portion of them. This table holds more than 1 million clones, 75% to 85% found once. This rearrangement joins TRBV30 to TRBJ2-5; D unclear. Sample: memory CD4+ T cells from PBMCs. Subset here: CD45RA-negative fraction. The clonotype was recovered from a man younger than 35 in good health. Some clones in this sample may be carry-over from other donors' samples. Here the CDR3 reads CAWSVYPSSEQEIQYF. The CDR3 DNA sequence: TGTGCCTGGAGTGTATATCCCTCCAGTGAGCAAGAGATCCAGTACTTC.